Listed here is a single T cell receptor beta chain. The clone's antigen remains unknown. Base qualities were left out, and no much larger clone turns up one base away. The record originates from a study of cytomegalovirus exposure and HLA in healthy donors (dated by TCRdb to about 2017). About the full investigation: According to a later analysis, the 120 or so validation repertoires were produced on the same platform as the roughly 720 repertoires of the first cohort. Besides the first cohort of 500 to 700 subjects, a separate validation cohort made up of 120 different subjects was used. The study was designed to test whether signatures of past pathogen exposure could be identified by cataloging public T cell receptors. High-throughput TCR immunosequencing, statistical association of individual TCRs with disease status, and machine learning were combined to predict cytomegalovirus infection status.

The CDR3 numbers 14 residues from cysteine through phenylalanine. The CDR3 DNA has 42 bases and is translated from base 1. The CDR1 and CDR2 encoded by the germline V gene are MNHNS and SASEGT. Deletion took 5 bases off V and 8 bases off J, with a span of 18 bases between the germline ends. Results the study describes overall, beyond this receptor: In both the original and validation cohorts, the classifier was reported to diagnose cytomegalovirus status with high specificity and sensitivity. In vitro tests confirmed that three of the cytomegalovirus-associated TCR beta chains recognize cytomegalovirus antigens. Most TCR sequences were seen in very few donors, while some public TCRs were found in many individuals. Of the cluster scores, approximately 94% were above 0 in a later analysis, which found that TCRs clustered in the first cohort also tended to co-occur in the 95 to 150 validation repertoires. The authors suggested that the approach could potentially be extended to other disease states and immunological phenotypes. In the study, about 150 TCR beta chains were listed as associated with cytomegalovirus. A later analysis had no HLA typing for the validation cohort, so co-occurrence there was scored across all 110 or so repertoires.

The donors belonged to the validation cohort of about 120 subjects, which was separate from the roughly 670-subject first cohort. The library was prepared using the immunoSEQ multiplex PCR assay. The published analysis was carried out like this. A statistical classification framework was built to diagnose cytomegalovirus status from the catalog of TCR beta chain sequences. Not all clones reach the TCRdb copy of this immuneACCESS table, which keeps in-frame sequences only. Checked studies attribute under half of the gap to unresolved V genes and leave the rest unexplained. V and J calls and clone size follow that table, whereas D and trimming were derived from the DNA. In all, the sample holds about 69,000 clones, and nearly 96% of those were seen once. About 4.5% of the sample is held by the ten biggest clonotypes.

This receptor was identified in a woman aged 18-29 years in good health and CMV-seropositive. Sequencing was carried out using PBMCs. The chain is assembled from TRBV6-1 and TRBJ1-1; no D gene is confidently identified. The CDR3 amino acid sequence is: CASSKGFEYIEAFF. The DNA sequence is TGTGCCAGCAGTAAAGGGTTCGAGTATATCGAAGCTTTCTTT.